Each of the 16 T cell receptor beta chains below was sequenced from the same sample in a study of blood T cells in healthy people across ages. Using a J-beta primer mix together with a sample-barcoded 5' primer, a second PCR was run for about 6 to 12 cycles. TCRdb re-called the 5' RACE reads with MiXCR, one entry per CDR3 protein. This table has hundreds of thousands of distinct CDR3 sequences, approximately 25% appearing once. A further study also used this sample, focusing on T cells of mothers and their children.

The sequencing input was blood. These receptors were obtained from a boy younger than 18 in good health.

The chain links TRBV20-1 to TRBJ2-7; D is ambiguous. Germline V gene lookup returns CDR1 DFQATT and CDR2 SNEGSKA (reference sequence). This CDR3 spans 13 amino acids. Trimming pared 3 bases from V and 5 bases from J, leaving 14 bases between. CDR3 DNA: TGCAGTGCTAGTGGCCAGATTCGCAACGAGCAGTACTTC. Encoded protein: CSASGQIRNEQYF.

CDR3 nucleotides: TGCAGTGCTAGAGGACAGGAGCTCTACGAGCAGTACTTC. The encoded protein is CSARGQELYEQYF. This rearrangement joins TRBV20-1 to TRBJ2-7; tentative D call: TRBD1 (6 bases). Germline V gene data show CDR1 as DFQATT and CDR2 as SNEGSKA (reference sequence). This CDR3 has 13 amino acids. The germline V and J ends were trimmed by 1 base and 3 bases, with 10 bases remaining between them.

This clonotype was seen a few times. The gene calls are TRBV6-6 and TRBJ2-1; D might be TRBD1 or TRBD2, each matching 6 bases. The CDR3 is 16 amino acids. The V end was cut by 2 bases, the J end by 6 bases, with 17 bases between. Germline loops: CDR1 MNHNY, CDR2 SVGAGI (reference sequence). In DNA, the CDR3 is TGTGCCAGCAGTTACCCGGGGGCTTTAGGGCTCAATGAGCAGTTCTTC. This codes for CASSYPGALGLNEQFF.

The V call is TRBV29-1, the J call TRBJ2-1; 11 nucleotides match TRBD2. CDR3 length: 15 amino acids. V was clipped by 3 bases and J by 5 bases; unmatched bases: 6. The V gene's germline CDR1 is SQVTM and CDR2 ANQGSEA. The CDR3 DNA reads TGCAGCGTTGACCCTAGCGGGAGGTTAGACAATGAGCAGTTCTTC. Translation: CSVDPSGRLDNEQFF.

This chain joins TRBV6-2 or TRBV6-3 and TRBJ2-1; 10 bases map to TRBD2. The CDR3 length is 16 residues. Trimming at V came to 6 bases and at J to 3 bases, leaving 8 bases not matched to a gene. The germline V gene encodes CDR1 MNHEY and CDR2 SVGEGT. CDR3 coding DNA: TGTGCCAGCAGAACCAAGCGGGAGGGTCTCTACAATGAGCAGTTCTTC. The encoded protein is CASRTKREGLYNEQFF.

The V gene is TRBV7-3, the J gene TRBJ1-4; D may be TRBD1 (6 bases). V was pared by 5 bases and J by 8 bases, with 18 bases between. Germline V gives CDR1 SGHTA, CDR2 FQGTGA. This CDR3 region has 15 residues. The CDR3 loop reads CASSLEGGMDEKLFF. CDR3 bases: TGTGCCAGCAGCCTCGAAGGGGGGATGGACGAAAAACTGTTTTTT.

This clonotype came up a few times. The chain employs TRBV29-1 and TRBJ2-5, with TRBD1 as a possible D gene (6 bases). CDR3 length: 13 residues. CDR1 and CDR2 (germline): SQVTM, ANQGSEA. Trimming stripped 3 bases from V and 4 bases from J, with 12 bases between. CDR3 loop: CSVENRAGETQYF. The CDR3 nucleotides are TGCAGCGTTGAGAACAGGGCTGGAGAGACCCAGTACTTC.

The rearrangement uses TRBV5-1 and TRBJ2-6; D is ambiguous. The CDR3 consists of 17 residues. V dropped 0 bases and J dropped 1 base, with 11 bases sitting between them. The germline gives CDR1 SGHRS, CDR2 YFSETQ. For the CDR3, the DNA is TGCGCCAGCAGCTTGGAGGGTGACCTGTCTGGGGCCAACGTCCTGACTTTC. Encoded protein: CASSLEGDLSGANVLTF. Combining the CDR3 with reference TRBV5-1 and TRBJ2-6 gives the whole variable domain KAGVTQTPRYLIKTRGQQVTLSCSPISGHRSVSWYQQTPGQGLQFLFEYFSETQRNKGNFPGRFSGRQFSNSRSEMNVSTLELGDSALYLCASSLEGDLSGANVLTFGAGSRLTVL.

Points on this clonotype: At one of its ends the junction is not consistent with the germline gene, which may arise from a read error. V gene TRBV7-2 combines with J gene TRBJ2-7; 11 bases map to TRBD1. CDR3 length: 16 residues. Germline loops: CDR1 SGHTA, CDR2 FQGNSA. CDR3 protein: CASTLQDRGPHRRQYF. DNA of the CDR3: TGTGCCAGCACCTTACAGGACAGGGGGCCCCACCGGAGGCAGTACTTC. The entire variable domain, with the rest obtained from reference TRBV7-2 and TRBJ2-7, is as follows: GAGVSQSPSNKVTEKGKDVELRCDPISGHTALYWYRQSLGQGLEFLIYFQGNSAPDKSGLPSDRFSAERTGGSVSTLTIQRTQQEDSAVYLCASTLQDRGPHRRQYFGPGTRLTVT.

The V gene is TRBV9, the J gene TRBJ1-2, with 8 bases lining up with TRBD1. The germline CDR1 and CDR2 sequences are SGDLS and YYNGEE. This CDR3 spans 16 amino acids. The ends lost 4 bases at V and 5 bases at J; junction bases unmatched: 13. The chain's CDR3 is CASSSDRDRFSYGYTF. The CDR3 DNA reads as TGTGCCAGCAGCTCCGACCGGGACAGGTTCTCATATGGCTACACCTTC.

The chain uses TRBV7-3 and TRBJ1-2, with D perhaps TRBD1 (6 bases). The V end was cut by 1 base, the J end by 8 bases, with 11 bases between. Per the germline V gene, CDR1 is SGHTA and CDR2 is FQGTGA. This CDR3 has 13 amino acids. CDR3 in DNA: TGTGCCAGCAGCTTAATGGTCGGGGGCGGCTACACCTTC. Its translation is CASSLMVGGGYTF. Based on the CDR3 plus reference TRBV7-3 and TRBJ1-2, the full variable domain is GAGVSQTPSNKVTEKGKYVELRCDPISGHTALYWYRQSLGQGPEFLIYFQGTGAADDSGLPNDRFFAVRPEGSVSTLKIQRTERGDSAVYLCASSLMVGGGYTFGSGTRLTVV.

As DNA, the CDR3 is TGCAGTGCCCCGATGATAGGACAGGCGCTCAATGAGCAGTTCTTC. It translates to CSAPMIGQALNEQFF. The chain couples TRBV20-1 to TRBJ2-1, with 7 nucleotides matching TRBD1. With 6 bases clipped from V and 6 bases from J, the junction kept 14 bases outside the gene matches. Germline V gene sequence: CDR1 DFQATT, CDR2 SNEGSKA (reference sequence). The CDR3 loop spans 15 amino acids.

This clonotype has more than one count but fewer than ten. The chain is built from TRBV10-3 and TRBJ2-5; D gene ambiguous. The CDR3 sequence is 14 residues long. The ends were cut back, 3 bases at V and 2 bases at J, with 10 bases in the middle. Per germline, CDR1 ENHRY and CDR2 SYGVKD. CDR3 nucleotide sequence: TGTGCCATCAGTGAACGGAATAAACAAGAGACCCAGTACTTC. As protein: CAISERNKQETQYF.

This sequence joins TRBV12-3 or TRBV12-4 and TRBJ2-7; 7 bases line up with TRBD2. V lost 5 bases, J lost 7 bases, and 14 bases stayed unmatched. CDR3 length equals 15 residues. CDR3 protein: CASSRESGMDSEQYF. CDR3 coding DNA: TGTGCCAGCAGTCGGGAAAGCGGGATGGATTCGGAGCAGTACTTC.

This clonotype was counted between two and nine times. The V and J genes are TRBV28 and TRBJ2-7, with a tentative D call TRBD2 (6 bases). The CDR3 is 12 residues long. With 7 bases removed from V and 7 bases from J, the gap between germline ends came to 14 bases. Germline V CDR1 and CDR2: MDHEN, SYDVKM. The CDR3 nucleotides read TGTGCCAGCAAACGGGGAGGCGAGGAGCAGTACTTC. Translation: CASKRGGEEQYF.

The J gene is TRBJ2-6, the V gene TRBV6-5, with D perhaps TRBD2 (5 bases). In germline, CDR1 is MNHEY, CDR2 SVGAGI. CDR3 length: 16 residues. The V gene lost 2 bases and the J gene lost 1 base, with 9 bases spanning the gap. The CDR3 is CASSYRGGSGANVLTF. The CDR3 DNA reads TGTGCCAGCAGTTACAGAGGAGGATCTGGGGCCAACGTCCTGACTTTC.